These T cell receptor beta chains were read from a single sample in a study of T cells after posttransplantation cyclophosphamide. The protocol was immunoSEQ multiplex PCR, while the TCRdb copy is restricted to in-frame clones and leaves out a portion. Among tens of thousands of clones listed, approximately 92% were seen once. The sequenced sample consisted of PBMCs. The receptors derive from a woman aged 30 to 39 in good health and a related stem cell transplant donor. The CDR3 runs from the conserved cysteine through the conserved F or W. The D gene is left open where the match is weak. Size is stated for part of the rows, as once, few or many counts, or as a class when the clone is expanded.

j_gene: TRBJ1-2
d_gene: NA
abundance: NA
v_gene: TRBV9
CDR3nt: TGTGCCAGCAGCACGACGGAGGGTGGCTACACCTTC
CDR3aa: CASSTTEGGYTF

j_gene: TRBJ1-3
d_gene: TRBD1
abundance: NA
v_gene: TRBV6-6
CDR3nt: TGTGCCAGCAGTTATGATCAGGGGGCTGGAAACACCATATATTTT
CDR3aa: CASSYDQGAGNTIYF

j_gene: TRBJ2-3
d_gene: NA
abundance: NA
v_gene: TRBV6-1
CDR3nt: TGTGCCAGCAGTGAAGCCGGGGATACGCAGTATTTT
CDR3aa: CASSEAGDTQYF

j_gene: TRBJ2-2
d_gene: TRBD1
abundance: NA
v_gene: TRBV19
CDR3nt: TGTGCCAGTAGTCGGGACAGGGGTTACGGGGAGCTGTTTTTT
CDR3aa: CASSRDRGYGELFF

j_gene: TRBJ2-5
d_gene: TRBD1
abundance: NA
v_gene: TRBV9
CDR3nt: TGTGCCAGCAGCGTCCAGGGGGCCGCTCAAGAGACCCAGTACTTC
CDR3aa: CASSVQGAAQETQYF

j_gene: TRBJ2-7
d_gene: TRBD2
abundance: NA
v_gene: TRBV29-1
CDR3nt: TGCAGCGTTCGGGGCGGGAGTGCTGGATACGAGCAGTACTTC
CDR3aa: CSVRGGSAGYEQYF

j_gene: TRBJ2-1
d_gene: NA
abundance: NA
v_gene: TRBV30
CDR3nt: TGTGCCTGGAGTCGCGGGGACATACGGAACACCTACAATGAGCAGTTCTTC
CDR3aa: CAWSRGDIRNTYNEQFF

j_gene: TRBJ2-7
d_gene: NA
abundance: NA
v_gene: TRBV27
CDR3nt: TGTGCCAGCAGTTCCAGGGGCCCCTACGAGCAGTACTTC
CDR3aa: CASSSRGPYEQYF

j_gene: TRBJ2-7
d_gene: TRBD1
abundance: NA
v_gene: TRBV6-5
CDR3nt: TGTGCCAGCAGCCGTGACAGGGTTTTCTACGAGCAGTACTTC
CDR3aa: CASSRDRVFYEQYF

j_gene: TRBJ2-3
d_gene: TRBD1
abundance: NA
v_gene: TRBV7-9
CDR3nt: TGTGCCAGCAGCCATGGAACAGGGGGCCCAGATACGCAGTATTTT
CDR3aa: CASSHGTGGPDTQYF

j_gene: TRBJ1-2
d_gene: NA
abundance: NA
v_gene: TRBV19
CDR3nt: TGTGCCAGTAGTATCGCGCTGGCTCGGGGCTACACCTTC
CDR3aa: CASSIALARGYTF

j_gene: TRBJ2-2
d_gene: NA
abundance: NA
v_gene: TRBV19
CDR3nt: TGTGCCAGTAGTACGGGCAGGTATCACCGGGAGCTGTTTTTT
CDR3aa: CASSTGRYHRELFF

j_gene: TRBJ1-4
d_gene: NA
abundance: NA
v_gene: TRBV6-6
CDR3nt: TGTGCCAGCAGTTACTCGGAACTAACTAATGAAAAACTGTTTTTT
CDR3aa: CASSYSELTNEKLFF

j_gene: TRBJ2-5
d_gene: NA
abundance: NA
v_gene: TRBV28
CDR3nt: TGTGCCAGCAGTTTTGGTGGGACCCAGTACTTC
CDR3aa: CASSFGGTQYF

j_gene: TRBJ2-5
d_gene: TRBD2
abundance: NA
v_gene: TRBV28
CDR3nt: TGTGCCAGCAGTTCCTTAGCGGGGGGAGGAGAGACCCAGTACTTC
CDR3aa: CASSSLAGGGETQYF

j_gene: TRBJ2-1
d_gene: NA
abundance: NA
v_gene: TRBV6-1
CDR3nt: TGTGCCAGCATTGATTTGAGGGGCGGCAATGAGCAGTTCTTC
CDR3aa: CASIDLRGGNEQFF

j_gene: TRBJ1-5
d_gene: NA
abundance: NA
v_gene: TRBV6-1
CDR3nt: TGTGCCAGCAGTGAGAGATGGGGTTATAGCAATCAGCCCCAGCATTTT
CDR3aa: CASSERWGYSNQPQHF

j_gene: TRBJ2-3
d_gene: NA
abundance: NA
v_gene: TRBV5-4
CDR3nt: TGTGCCAGCAGCTTGTTAACATATTCGAGCACAGATACGCAGTATTTT
CDR3aa: CASSLLTYSSTDTQYF

j_gene: TRBJ2-5
d_gene: NA
abundance: NA
v_gene: TRBV6-4
CDR3nt: TGTGCCAGCAGTGGTAGGTCGGGAGAGACCCAGTACTTC
CDR3aa: CASSGRSGETQYF

j_gene: TRBJ1-3
d_gene: NA
abundance: NA
v_gene: TRBV6-1
CDR3nt: TGTGCCAGCAGTACGACAGGTTTCTCTGGAAACACCATATATTTT
CDR3aa: CASSTTGFSGNTIYF

j_gene: TRBJ2-7
d_gene: NA
abundance: NA
v_gene: TRBV7-2
CDR3nt: TGTGCCAGCAGCTTATCCGACCTTAGACACTCCTACGAGCAGTACTTC
CDR3aa: CASSLSDLRHSYEQYF

j_gene: TRBJ2-1
d_gene: TRBD1
abundance: NA
v_gene: TRBV11-2
CDR3nt: TGTGCCAGCAGCCTAGGGACAGATCTCAATGAGCAGTTCTTC
CDR3aa: CASSLGTDLNEQFF

j_gene: TRBJ2-3
d_gene: TRBD2
abundance: NA
v_gene: TRBV4-3
CDR3nt: TGCGCCAGCAGCCAAGATAGAGCGGGGGTCGTAGATACGCAGTATTTT
CDR3aa: CASSQDRAGVVDTQYF

j_gene: TRBJ2-1
d_gene: NA
abundance: NA
v_gene: TRBV19
CDR3nt: TGTGCCAGTAGTATCGGTGACTATGAGCAGTTCTTC
CDR3aa: CASSIGDYEQFF

j_gene: TRBJ2-4
d_gene: NA
abundance: NA
v_gene: TRBV19
CDR3nt: TGTGCCAGTAGTACGGCGTCCAAAAACATTCAGTACTTC
CDR3aa: CASSTASKNIQYF

j_gene: TRBJ1-6
d_gene: TRBD1
abundance: NA
v_gene: TRBV6-5
CDR3nt: TGTGCCAGCAGGTCGGACAGGACGAATTCACCCCTCCACTTT
CDR3aa: CASRSDRTNSPLHF

j_gene: TRBJ2-2
d_gene: NA
abundance: NA
v_gene: TRBV2
CDR3nt: TGTGCCAGCAGTTTCAGGGGCACCGGGGAGCTGTTTTTT
CDR3aa: CASSFRGTGELFF

j_gene: TRBJ2-1
d_gene: NA
abundance: once
v_gene: TRBV9
CDR3nt: TGTGCCAGCAGCGTAGCGTCGGGGGCCGACTCGTACAATGAGCAGTTCTTC
CDR3aa: CASSVASGADSYNEQFF

j_gene: TRBJ1-2
d_gene: NA
abundance: NA
v_gene: TRBV6-6
CDR3nt: TGTGCCAGCAGAAATGAAACACACCACTATGGCTACACCTTC
CDR3aa: CASRNETHHYGYTF

j_gene: TRBJ2-7
d_gene: NA
abundance: NA
v_gene: TRBV9
CDR3nt: TGTGCCAGCAGCGTAGAAGAGGGGAGCCTCACCTACGAGCAGTACTTC
CDR3aa: CASSVEEGSLTYEQYF

j_gene: TRBJ1-6
d_gene: NA
abundance: once
v_gene: TRBV2
CDR3nt: TGTGCCAGCAGGGGGGGGGTTGAGGGATTTTCACCCCTCCACTTT
CDR3aa: CASRGGVEGFSPLHF

j_gene: TRBJ1-1
d_gene: NA
abundance: NA
v_gene: TRBV28
CDR3nt: TGTGCCAGCAGTTTACCATCGGTGAACACTGAAGCTTTCTTT
CDR3aa: CASSLPSVNTEAFF

j_gene: TRBJ2-5
d_gene: NA
abundance: NA
v_gene: TRBV19
CDR3nt: TGTGCCAGTAGTATACGAAGAGGACGGAGCCAAGAGACCCAGTACTTC
CDR3aa: CASSIRRGRSQETQYF

j_gene: TRBJ2-1
d_gene: TRBD2
abundance: once
v_gene: TRBV29-1
CDR3nt: TGCAGCGTTCCTAGCGGGGGGGCCTCCTACAATGAGCAGTTCTTC
CDR3aa: CSVPSGGASYNEQFF

j_gene: TRBJ2-2
d_gene: NA
abundance: NA
v_gene: TRBV29-1
CDR3nt: TGCAGCGTTGCTAACACCGGGGAGCTGTTTTTT
CDR3aa: CSVANTGELFF

j_gene: TRBJ1-6
d_gene: NA
abundance: NA
v_gene: TRBV19
CDR3nt: TGTGCCAGTAGTACCTCCACAGGCTACTTACCCCTCCACTTT
CDR3aa: CASSTSTGYLPLHF

j_gene: TRBJ2-5
d_gene: NA
abundance: NA
v_gene: TRBV7-9
CDR3nt: TGTGCCAGCAGCTTATCAGGTGAAGAGACCCAGTACTTC
CDR3aa: CASSLSGEETQYF

j_gene: TRBJ2-7
d_gene: NA
abundance: NA
v_gene: TRBV5-6
CDR3nt: TGTGCCAGCAGCTTGGTGTCCAGCCACGAGCAGTACTTC
CDR3aa: CASSLVSSHEQYF

j_gene: TRBJ1-2
d_gene: NA
abundance: NA
v_gene: TRBV19
CDR3nt: TGTGCCAGTAGCACCACGGGAGCGAGGGGGAGTAGCTGGTATGGCTACACCTTC
CDR3aa: CASSTTGARGSSWYGYTF

j_gene: TRBJ2-5
d_gene: TRBD1
abundance: NA
v_gene: TRBV29-1
CDR3nt: TGCAGCGCTACACGGACAGGTCGCCAAGAGACCCAGTACTTC
CDR3aa: CSATRTGRQETQYF

j_gene: TRBJ1-5
d_gene: NA
abundance: NA
v_gene: TRBV19
CDR3nt: TGTGCCAGTAGTAAGAGGGGGATACAGAATTTGAGCAATCAGCCCCAGCATTTT
CDR3aa: CASSKRGIQNLSNQPQHF

j_gene: TRBJ1-1
d_gene: NA
abundance: few
v_gene: TRBV27
CDR3nt: TGTGCCAGCAGTTTAGGGCCCAGGGGCACTGAAGCTTTCTTT
CDR3aa: CASSLGPRGTEAFF

j_gene: TRBJ2-1
d_gene: NA
abundance: once
v_gene: TRBV27
CDR3nt: TGTGCCAGCAGTCCCACCTCGGGGCAGCCCTCCTACAATGAGCAGTTCTTC
CDR3aa: CASSPTSGQPSYNEQFF

j_gene: TRBJ1-1
d_gene: NA
abundance: once
v_gene: TRBV6-5
CDR3nt: TGTGCCAGCACCAGAGGGGGGGGGAGTTCTGAAGCTTTCTTT
CDR3aa: CASTRGGGSSEAFF

j_gene: TRBJ2-7
d_gene: TRBD2
abundance: NA
v_gene: TRBV7-9
CDR3nt: TGTGCCAGCAGCTCGACTAGCGGGGGCCGAACTACCTACGAGCAGTACTTC
CDR3aa: CASSSTSGGRTTYEQYF

j_gene: TRBJ1-2
d_gene: TRBD1
abundance: NA
v_gene: TRBV28
CDR3nt: TGTGCCAGCAGATTCCAGGGGGGGAACCTCTATGGCTACACCTTC
CDR3aa: CASRFQGGNLYGYTF

j_gene: TRBJ1-1
d_gene: NA
abundance: NA
v_gene: TRBV27
CDR3nt: TGTGCCAGCATCGACCGGGACGGAAACGATTCGAACACTGAAGCTTTCTTT
CDR3aa: CASIDRDGNDSNTEAFF

j_gene: TRBJ1-2
d_gene: TRBD1
abundance: NA
v_gene: TRBV14
CDR3nt: TGTGCCAGCAGTCACAGGGGAGTAAGGGATGGCTACACCTTC
CDR3aa: CASSHRGVRDGYTF